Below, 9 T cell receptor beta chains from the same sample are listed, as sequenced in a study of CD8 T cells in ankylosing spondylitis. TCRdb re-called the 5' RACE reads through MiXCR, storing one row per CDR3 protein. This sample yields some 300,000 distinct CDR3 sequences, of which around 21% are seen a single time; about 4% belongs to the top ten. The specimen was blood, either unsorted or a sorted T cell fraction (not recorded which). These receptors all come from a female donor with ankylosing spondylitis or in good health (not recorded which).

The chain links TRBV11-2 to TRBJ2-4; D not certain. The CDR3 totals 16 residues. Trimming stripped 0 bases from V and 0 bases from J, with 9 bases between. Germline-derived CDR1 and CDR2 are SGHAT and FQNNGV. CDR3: CASSLDVAQAKNIQYF. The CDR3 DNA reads TGTGCCAGCAGCTTAGATGTCGCACAAGCCAAAAACATTCAGTACTTC.

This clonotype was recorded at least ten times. The CDR3 spells CSARSGRRTDTQYF. Here the CDR3 DNA reads TGCAGTGCTAGATCGGGCAGACGCACAGATACGCAGTATTTT. The chain combines TRBV20-1 with TRBJ2-3; the D is unclear. V dropped 2 bases and J dropped 1 base, with 10 bases sitting between them. The CDR3 has 14 amino acids. Germline V gene lookup returns CDR1 DFQATT and CDR2 SNEGSKA (reference sequence).

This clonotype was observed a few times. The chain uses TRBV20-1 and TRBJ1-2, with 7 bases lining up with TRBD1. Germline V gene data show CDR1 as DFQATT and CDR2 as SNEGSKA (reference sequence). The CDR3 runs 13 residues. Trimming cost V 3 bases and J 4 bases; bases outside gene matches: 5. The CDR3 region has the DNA TGCAGTGCTAGTCGTCGGGACAGCTATGGCTACACCTTC. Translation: CSASRRDSYGYTF.

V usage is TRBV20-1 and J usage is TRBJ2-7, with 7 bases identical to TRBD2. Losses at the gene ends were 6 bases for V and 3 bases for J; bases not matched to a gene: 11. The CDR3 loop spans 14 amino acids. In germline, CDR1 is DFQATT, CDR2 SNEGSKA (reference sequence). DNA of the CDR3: TGCAGTGCGTACCCAGGAGCGGGGTTCTACGAGCAGTACTTC. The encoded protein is CSAYPGAGFYEQYF.

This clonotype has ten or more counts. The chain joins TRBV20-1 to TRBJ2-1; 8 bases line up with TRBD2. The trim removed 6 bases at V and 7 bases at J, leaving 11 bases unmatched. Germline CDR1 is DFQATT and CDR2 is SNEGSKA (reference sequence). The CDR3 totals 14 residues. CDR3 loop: CSAPRAGGGNEQFF. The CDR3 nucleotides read TGCAGTGCCCCTCGGGCGGGAGGAGGTAATGAGCAGTTCTTC.

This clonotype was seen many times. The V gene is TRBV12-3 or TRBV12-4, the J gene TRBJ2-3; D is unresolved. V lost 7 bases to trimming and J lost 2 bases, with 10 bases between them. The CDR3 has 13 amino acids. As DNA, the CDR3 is TGTGCCAGCAATTGGACCCCCACAGATACGCAGTATTTT. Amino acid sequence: CASNWTPTDTQYF.

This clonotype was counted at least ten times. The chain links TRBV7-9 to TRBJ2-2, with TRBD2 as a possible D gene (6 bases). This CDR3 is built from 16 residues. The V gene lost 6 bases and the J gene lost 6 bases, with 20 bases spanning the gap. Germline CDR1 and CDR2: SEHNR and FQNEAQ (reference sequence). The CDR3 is CASSPQTGGAPGELFF. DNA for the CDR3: TGTGCCAGCAGTCCTCAAACCGGGGGAGCCCCCGGGGAGCTGTTTTTT.

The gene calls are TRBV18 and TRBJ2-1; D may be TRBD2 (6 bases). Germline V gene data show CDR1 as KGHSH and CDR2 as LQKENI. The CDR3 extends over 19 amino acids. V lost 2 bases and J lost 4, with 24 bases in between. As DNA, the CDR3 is TGTGCCAGCTCACCAGGGATGGCAAGACCGGGAGTAACATACAATGAGCAGTTCTTC. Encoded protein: CASSPGMARPGVTYNEQFF.

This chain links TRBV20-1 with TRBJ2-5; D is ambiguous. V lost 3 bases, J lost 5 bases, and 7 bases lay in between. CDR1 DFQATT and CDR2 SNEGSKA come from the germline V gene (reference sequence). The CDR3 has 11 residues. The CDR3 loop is CSASPAETQYF. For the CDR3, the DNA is TGCAGTGCTAGCCCAGCTGAGACCCAGTACTTC.